A single T cell receptor beta chain is shown here with its context. This entry comes from a study of blood T cell repertoires in COVID-19. Study as a whole: COVID-19 samples collected from the United States, Italy and Spain covered acute and convalescent phases.

The CDR3 loop spans 15 amino acids. Deletions cut 0 bases from V and 7 bases from J, with 14 bases between. Per the germline V gene, CDR1 is SGHRS and CDR2 is YFSETQ. Data came from immunoSEQ multiplex PCR; TCRdb stores just in-frame clones and leaves some out. This table has about 430,000 clones, nearly 90% appearing once. Grouping used clinical history reported by participants in a survey and questionnaire. Sequenced sample: PBMCs or T cells enriched from blood (not recorded which). The V call is TRBV5-1, the J call TRBJ1-5; no definite D call. The TCR was taken from a woman under 30 who had been exposed to COVID-19. The CDR3 bases are TGCGCCAGCAGCTTGGCTTCGGATTCGGGGCAGCCCCAGCATTTT. It is translated as CASSLASDSGQPQHF.